This TCR beta chain was obtained from a study of cytomegalovirus exposure and HLA in healthy donors (dated by TCRdb to about 2017). Some background on the complete study: An earlier analysis of 587 of the donors reported 250 to 300 Gb of sequence data and 95 million to 130 million unique TCR beta sequences obtained from about 179 million T cells. About 280 gigabases of sequencing data and 70 million to 100 million unique TCR sequences made up an early release that covered approximately 620 HLA-typed donors. Of the 300 to 500 genotyped donors, over 80% were placed in the genetic ancestry cluster associated with self-reported Caucasian donors. The aim of the study was to test whether cataloging public T cell receptors could identify signatures of past pathogen exposure. The study profiled the T cell repertoires of approximately 700 subjects by immunosequencing and related them to cytomegalovirus serostatus. A separate validation cohort of approximately 120 different subjects was used in addition to the 666-subject first cohort. To predict cytomegalovirus infection status, the study combined high-throughput TCR immunosequencing, statistical association of individual TCRs with disease status, and machine learning. A later analysis re-examined previously published TCR beta repertoires from about 700 donors and added high-resolution HLA genotyping to investigate patterns of TCR occurrence. Rather than drawing on any new phenotypic data, the later analysis identified candidate immune exposures from TCR beta sequences and the way those sequences occurred across donors. An earlier analysis of about 620 of the donors applied high-throughput TCR beta sequencing to assess whether each TCR beta V gene segment acted as functional or pseudogenic. Alongside the repertoire data, information on donor age, sex, ethnicity and CMV serostatus was compiled. In a later genetic analysis, genome-wide SNP genotypes for 398 of the 666 donors were used, and that subset was treated as a discovery cohort. All discovery cohort repertoires had been generated using a single sequencing platform. HLA typing covered class I and class II loci at four-digit resolution. Typing coverage differed by locus: A, B, C, DRB1 and DQB1 were typed in about 629-640 donors, DQA1 in 500 to 550, DPA1 in approximately 610, and DPB1 in 472. Roughly 5 DR-DQ haplotypes were handled as single units for association and clustering, since linkage in the cohort was strong. On average, roughly 240,000 unique TCR beta nucleotide sequences were sequenced per donor among some 430 genotyped donors of the cohort, with 15% to 20% of those sequences being non-productive.

The cohort consisted of 600 or so healthy bone marrow donors. Cohort members were all nominally healthy when sampled, although unrecorded immune exposures were likely present. The donor was CMV seronegative and was included in the group of a few hundred seronegative cohort members. A peripheral blood sample was collected from each donor, and TCR beta sequencing was performed on peripheral blood mononuclear cells. The Qiagen DNeasy Blood Extraction Kit was used to extract genomic DNA from the blood cell samples. The library was generated by the immunoSEQ multiplex PCR assay. For the multiplex PCR, a mixture combining 60 forward primers for TCR Vbeta segments and 13 reverse primers for TCR Jbeta segments was used. A multiplex PCR assay on genomic DNA amplified the CDR3 region of rearranged TCR beta genes. The amplified TCR beta libraries were sequenced on the Illumina HiSeq System as 87-base-pair reads. In the original analysis: Across the roughly 640 repertoires, a later analysis counted 78 million or so unique TCR beta chains, roughly 11 million of which were shared by at least two donors. A nearest-neighbor algorithm error-corrected the raw reads and collapsed the reads into unique sequences, merging closely related sequences to remove PCR and sequencing errors. Alignment of CDR3 sequences to IMGT reference sequences was used to assign V, D and J gene segments. For a sequence to be retained, a match of at least six nucleotides was required to both a V gene segment and a J gene segment. A rearrangement was called productive if the CDR3 had no stop codons and remained in frame with V and J, and every other rearrangement was called non-productive. Following IMGT convention, CDR3 was defined as the stretch from the second conserved V-encoded cysteine to the conserved J-encoded phenylalanine. The earlier analysis of more than 450 of the donors excluded sequences that lacked an unambiguous match to a single V gene segment. An earlier analysis of several hundred of the donors called V segments functional above 56.7% productive rearrangements and segregating when the between-donor standard deviation exceeded 5%. A statistical classification framework was built for diagnosing cytomegalovirus status from the catalog of TCR beta chain sequences. In a later analysis, V and J genes were assigned by comparing TCR nucleotide sequences against IMGT/GENE-DB human TR gene sequences. The TCRdist pipeline was used in a later analysis to assign CDR3 sequences and most-parsimonious VDJ recombination scenarios. A later analysis defined each TCR beta chain by its CDR3 amino acid sequence plus V-gene family, and excluded reads lacking a unique V-gene family. To address suspected cross-contamination and a sequencing artifact, a later analysis removed some 620 highly shared, low-generation-probability nucleotide sequences. In a later analysis, a clonal expansion index for each public chain was calculated from normalized within-repertoire ranks of inferred template counts. In a later analysis, generation probabilities were computed using a VDJ recombination model fitted to out-of-frame rearrangements, and the results were checked against IGoR. Hypergeometric tests were used in a later analysis to score TCR-TCR, TCR-HLA and TCR-CMV co-occurrence, with a repertoire-size bias correction applied to the TCR pairs. In a later analysis, false discovery rates were estimated by permuting HLA or CMV assignments 20 times. In a later analysis, co-occurring TCRs were grouped using DBSCAN, and TCRdist sequence similarity was added for clustering within HLA-allele-positive subsets. For co-occurrence clustering, repertoires with fewer than 30,000 or more than 120,000 public chains were excluded, along with five or six repertoires with anomalous nucleotide sharing. Not all clones reach the TCRdb copy of this immuneACCESS table, which keeps in-frame sequences only. Checked studies attribute under half of the gap to unresolved V genes and leave the rest unexplained. The D gene and trimming were derived from the DNA, and the V and J assignments and clone size from that table. Present in this sample are about 200,000 clones, around 77% of which were seen just once. Jointly, the top ten make up roughly 3% of the sample.

From the germline V gene (reference sequence), CDR1 is SEHNR and CDR2 is FQNEAQ. Inclusive of the bounding cysteine and phenylalanine, the CDR3 is 15 residues long. Points on this clone: Its antigen is currently not known. Because the CDR3's place on the DNA is in doubt, the DNA is left out and the CDR3 is given as listed by TCRdb.

Overall results and qualifications from the work: According to a later genetic analysis, donors in an Asian-associated ancestry cluster had fewer N-insertions in productive TCRs than the approximately 650-donor mean. A later analysis associated some 17,000 TCR beta sequences with specific HLA alleles at a false discovery rate of 0.05. In vitro tests confirmed that a few of the cytomegalovirus-associated TCR beta chains recognize cytomegalovirus antigens. Most TCR sequences were observed very rarely across donors, whereas some public TCRs were present in many individuals. This cohort had only TCR beta chains sequenced, and the lack of alpha or paired-chain data limited which features could be detected. According to a later analysis, parvovirus B19, influenza, CMV and Epstein-Barr virus appeared linked to several top co-occurrence clusters. In a later analysis, most CMV-associated TCR beta chains were found to appear HLA-restricted, with HLA associations seemingly driven largely by CMV exposure. Linkage disequilibrium might explain the correlated functional status among segregating V segments, but an unknown experimental factor could not be ruled out. A further reported finding was that TCR beta sequences accurately predicted the HLA-A and HLA-B alleles for most subjects in the first cohort. Approximately 18 rarely observed V segments, including chromosome 9 orphons, were excluded from the earlier analysis of some 590 of the donors because counts were too low. Because the 87-base-pair reads could not distinguish some IMGT-functional V segments, including TRBV6-2 and TRBV6-3, those segments were excluded. According to a later analysis, TCR association rates differed among HLA loci, with DRB1 alleles showing the most associated TCRs and HLA-C alleles showing the fewest. The study listed around 160 TCR beta chains as associated with cytomegalovirus. Strong co-occurrence of HLA alleles, especially DR and DQ, made assigning TCR associations to individual alleles difficult. Compared with equally common non-associated chains, HLA-associated TCR beta chains in a later analysis were more clonally expanded and had lower generation probabilities. Because HLA typing was unavailable for some donors at each locus, only the typed subset was used in association tests. Presence/absence analyses assumed roughly uniform sequencing depth across donors, an assumption that may not hold. In a later genetic analysis, a missense DCLRE1C variant was associated with V-gene and J-gene trimming of TCR beta chains, and the association was replicated in an independent cohort. An earlier analysis of approximately 530 of the donors showed that most TCR beta V segments appeared in productive rearrangements either about 87% or about 30% of the time, which broadly matched IMGT annotations. According to the authors, the approach could potentially be generalized to other disease states and immunological phenotypes. A cluster of highly shared sequence variants was judged likely to be a technical artifact of the sequencing pipeline. Immune exposure information for the cohort was limited to CMV serostatus. The classifier was reported to diagnose cytomegalovirus status with high specificity and sensitivity in both the original cohort and the validation cohort.

The specimen sequenced was PBMCs. The TCR was taken from a woman in her twenties or thirties in good health and CMV-seronegative. The receptor chain draws on TRBV7-9 and TRBJ2-7; the table names TRBD2, a call not compared with the DNA. The CDR3 has the sequence CASSLEVGIGARLYF.